Reported below is one TCR beta chain. These data are taken from a study of blood T cell repertoires in COVID-19. The CDR3 loop spans 14 amino acids. With V trimmed by 5 bases and J by 3 bases, 7 bases remained unmatched. CDR1 is SGHNT and CDR2 is YENEEA in the germline V gene. Per the original methods: Estimation of nucleated cell counts was performed using reference gene primer amplification. Libraries were prepared by immunoSEQ multiplex PCR; TCRdb keeps only in-frame clonotypes and omits some of them. Clone size and V and J calls were adopted from that table, with D and trimming inferred from the DNA. The sample includes a few hundred thousand clones, roughly 90% seen only once; the top ten take approximately 4%.

The source is a woman aged 45-59 years with active or convalescent COVID-19. The rearrangement links TRBV11-3 to TRBJ2-7, with 7 bases that match TRBD1. Input material: peripheral blood. CDR3 loop: CASSDRDSSYEQYF. CDR3 sequence (DNA): TGTGCCAGCAGCGACCGGGACAGCAGCTACGAGCAGTACTTC.